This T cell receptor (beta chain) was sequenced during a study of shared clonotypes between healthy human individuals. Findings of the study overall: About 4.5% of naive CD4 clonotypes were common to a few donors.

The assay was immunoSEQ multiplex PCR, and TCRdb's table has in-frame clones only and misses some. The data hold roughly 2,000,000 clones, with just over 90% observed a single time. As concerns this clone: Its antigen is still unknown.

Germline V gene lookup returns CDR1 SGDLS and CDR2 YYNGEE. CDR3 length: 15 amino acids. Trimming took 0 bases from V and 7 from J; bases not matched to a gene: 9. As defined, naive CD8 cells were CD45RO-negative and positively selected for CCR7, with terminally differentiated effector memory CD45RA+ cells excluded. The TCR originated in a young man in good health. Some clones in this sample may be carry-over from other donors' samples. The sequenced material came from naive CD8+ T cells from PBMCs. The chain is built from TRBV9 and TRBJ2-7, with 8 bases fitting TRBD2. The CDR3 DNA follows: TGTGCCAGCAGCGTAGCAGCGGGGGTGATGTGGGAGCAGTACTTC. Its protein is CASSVAAGVMWEQYF.